Each of the 27 T cell receptor beta chains below was sequenced from the same sample in a study of cytomegalovirus exposure and HLA in healthy donors. 60 Vbeta and 13 Jbeta primers were used in PCR. Assay: immunoSEQ multiplex PCR; the TCRdb copy retains only in-frame clones and omits some. The sample yields more than 50,000 clones, approximately 75% seen once. Sequencing was performed on PBMCs. These receptors were taken from a man aged 50-59 years in good health and CMV-seropositive.

V gene TRBV2 combines with J gene TRBJ1-5; the match to TRBD1 covers 10 bases. This CDR3 comprises 17 residues. CDR1 is SNHLY, CDR2 FYNNEI, per germline. V shed 4 bases and J 1 base; nucleotides not matched to a gene: 7. CDR3 nucleotide sequence: TGTGCCAGCAGTGGTCGAGGGACAGGGGAGAGCAATCAGCCCCAGCATTTT. It specifies CASSGRGTGESNQPQHF.

This clone has a handful of counts. This chain connects TRBV4-3 to TRBJ2-6; the D gene is possibly TRBD2 (5 bases). V lost 0 bases to trimming and J lost 2 bases, with 8 bases between them. There are 16 residues in the CDR3. CDR1 and CDR2 from the germline V gene are LGHNA and YSLEER. CDR3 sequence reads: CASSQDLGAGANVLTF. CDR3 nucleotide sequence: TGCGCCAGCAGCCAAGACCTCGGGGCTGGGGCCAACGTCCTGACTTTC.

The rearrangement uses TRBV9 and TRBJ1-5; 9 positions agree with TRBD1. V lost 4 bases to trimming and J lost 5 bases; unmatched junction nucleotides: 10. Germline CDR1 reads SGDLS; CDR2 reads YYNGEE. The CDR3 covers 16 residues. In DNA, the CDR3 is TGTGCCAGCAGCTCGGGACAGGGCGGAGGGTATCAGCCCCAGCATTTT. Residues: CASSSGQGGGYQPQHF.

This rearrangement joins TRBV28 to TRBJ1-4, with D hard to call. V lost 6 bases to trimming and J lost 8 bases, with 10 bases between them. The V gene's germline CDR1 is MDHEN and CDR2 SYDVKM. The CDR3 has 12 residues. The DNA for the CDR3 is TGTGCCAGCAGAACAGTTGCGGAAAAACTGTTTTTT. It specifies CASRTVAEKLFF.

This clone was detected a few times. J is TRBJ2-3 and V is TRBV5-6; no definite D call. This CDR3 region has 12 residues. Deletions cut 1 base from V and 9 bases from J, with 9 bases between. The germline V gene has CDR1 SGHDT and CDR2 YYEEEE. CDR3 nucleotide sequence: TGTGCCAGCAGCTTGTTTTTGGGCACGCAGTATTTT. This codes for CASSLFLGTQYF.

J is TRBJ2-1 and V is TRBV11-2; 10 positions agree with TRBD2. The germline CDR1 and CDR2 sequences are SGHAT and FQNNGV. This CDR3 comprises 15 residues. V shed 8 bases, J shed 5 bases, and the junction held 9 bases outside the gene matches. The CDR3 bases are TGTGCCAGCTTCCCGGGACTAGCGCGTGACAATGAGCAGTTCTTC. It encodes CASFPGLARDNEQFF.

The J gene is TRBJ2-1, the V gene TRBV29-1; 13 bases align to TRBD2. There are 14 residues in the CDR3. Germline lookup yields CDR1 SQVTM and CDR2 ANQGSEA. V lost 3 bases to trimming and J lost 6 bases; unmatched junction nucleotides: 2. The CDR3 spells CSVERTSGSNEQFF. The DNA of the CDR3 is TGCAGCGTTGAGAGGACTAGCGGGAGCAATGAGCAGTTCTTC.

This clone has a handful of counts. This chain connects TRBV5-1 to TRBJ2-3, with 8 bases identical to TRBD1. Germline CDR1 is SGHRS and CDR2 is YFSETQ. This CDR3 contains 14 residues. V was clipped by 5 bases and J by 0 bases; unmatched bases: 2. CDR3 amino acids: CASRGQVSTDTQYF. The DNA for the CDR3 is TGCGCCAGCAGGGGACAGGTTAGCACAGATACGCAGTATTTT.

The J gene is TRBJ1-5, the V gene TRBV7-9; D ambiguous. This CDR3 comprises 14 residues. V lost 4 bases and J lost 2, with 9 bases in between. Germline V gives CDR1 SEHNR, CDR2 FQNEAQ (reference sequence). In nucleotides, the CDR3 is TGTGCCAGCAGCTCCGACACAGGCAATCAGCCCCAGCATTTT. Protein sequence: CASSSDTGNQPQHF.

The CDR3 spells CASSLDFGDQHF. For the CDR3, the DNA is TGTGCCAGCAGCTTAGATTTCGGGGACCAGCATTTT. The chain employs TRBV7-2 and TRBJ1-5, with D unresolved. The length of the CDR3 is 12 residues. Germline V gene sequence: CDR1 SGHTA, CDR2 FQGNSA. Trimming took 1 base from V and 12 from J, leaving 10 bases between them.

This clone turned up a few times. CDR3 sequence reads: CASSQDRGGKGTDTQYF. The CDR3 coding sequence is TGCGCCAGCAGCCAAGATCGCGGGGGTAAGGGCACAGATACGCAGTATTTT. This chain links TRBV4-3 with TRBJ2-3; 7 bases map to TRBD2. Trimming at V came to 0 bases and at J to 1 base, leaving 7 bases not matched to a gene. The CDR3 extends over 17 amino acids. Germline CDR1 LGHNA, CDR2 YSLEER.

This chain links TRBV4-1 with TRBJ1-1; 9 bases are a match to TRBD1. Per germline, CDR1 MGHRA and CDR2 YSYEKL. The length of the CDR3 is 16 residues. The V segment lost 0 bases and the J segment 1 base; nucleotides outside the gene matches: 3. The CDR3 nucleotides are TGCGCCAGCAGCCAAGATGGGACAGGGTGGAACACTGAAGCTTTCTTT. Its protein product is CASSQDGTGWNTEAFF.

This clone is a singleton in its sample. This chain connects TRBV5-6 to TRBJ2-1, with 8 nucleotides matching TRBD2. The CDR3 covers 14 residues. Germline V lookup: CDR1 SGHDT, CDR2 YYEEEE. Germline trimming cut 5 bases from V and 7 bases from J; bases unmatched to any gene: 8. This chain's CDR3 is CASRTGPGGNEQFF. CDR3 DNA: TGTGCCAGCAGGACTGGACCGGGAGGGAATGAGCAGTTCTTC.

This sequence joins TRBV5-4 and TRBJ1-2; maybe TRBD1 (6 bases). Germline values: CDR1 SGHNT, CDR2 YYREEE (reference sequence). The V gene lost 3 bases and the J gene lost 3 bases, with 15 bases spanning the gap. The CDR3 loop spans 15 amino acids. The CDR3 protein is CASSWGGDSDYGYTF. The CDR3 coding sequence is TGTGCCAGCAGCTGGGGGGGCGACTCCGACTATGGCTACACCTTC.

V is TRBV5-8 and J is TRBJ2-7; perhaps TRBD1 as D (6 bases). Trimming cost V 4 bases and J 1 base, with 18 bases left between them. The CDR3 contains 16 residues. CDR1 SGHTS and CDR2 YDEGEE come from the germline V gene. The chain's CDR3 is CASSKGFWTDSYEQYF. The CDR3 nucleotides read TGTGCCAGCAGCAAGGGTTTCTGGACAGATTCCTACGAGCAGTACTTC.

This rearrangement joins TRBV2 to TRBJ2-7, with 7 bases that match TRBD2. The CDR3 extends over 13 amino acids. Germline V gives CDR1 SNHLY, CDR2 FYNNEI. The trim removed 1 base at V and 3 bases at J, leaving 0 bases unmatched. This CDR3 reads CASSEERGYEQYF. In nucleotides, the CDR3 is TGTGCCAGCAGTGAAGAGCGGGGCTACGAGCAGTACTTC.

V and J are TRBV27 and TRBJ1-5; D is undetermined. The CDR3 sequence is 14 residues long. Deletions cut 5 bases from V and 1 base from J, with 9 bases between. Germline V gene lookup returns CDR1 MNHEY and CDR2 SMNVEV (reference sequence). CDR3 protein: CASSQELSNQPQHF. The CDR3 nucleotides are TGTGCCAGCAGTCAGGAATTAAGCAATCAGCCCCAGCATTTT.

V and J are TRBV7-9 and TRBJ2-1, with 8 bases matching TRBD2. Unmatched junction bases numbered 6, after V lost 1 base and J lost 7 bases. Germline V CDR1 and CDR2: SEHNR, FQNEAQ (reference sequence). CDR3 length: 15 amino acids. CDR3 DNA sequence: TGTGCCAGCAGCTTAGGAGCGGGGGCGCGTAATGAGCAGTTCTTC. As protein: CASSLGAGARNEQFF.

The J gene is TRBJ2-7, the V gene TRBV6-1; possibly TRBD1 for D (6 bases). The CDR3 is made up of 14 amino acids. V was shortened by 6 bases and J by 5 bases, with 17 bases between the two germline ends. Per the germline V gene, CDR1 is MNHNS and CDR2 is SASEGT. This chain's CDR3 is CASRQTGNRDEQYF. CDR3 nucleotides: TGTGCCAGCAGACAAACAGGGAATCGGGACGAGCAGTACTTC.

This clone was seen a few times. The chain is built from TRBV5-4 and TRBJ1-1; 7 bases align to TRBD1. V shed 0 bases, J shed 8 bases, and the junction held 7 bases outside the gene matches. CDR3 length: 14 amino acids. From germline, CDR1 is SGHNT and CDR2 YYREEE (reference sequence). CDR3 protein: CASSLELRGPEAFF. The CDR3 nucleotides read TGTGCCAGCAGCTTGGAGTTAAGGGGGCCGGAAGCTTTCTTT.

The chain combines TRBV7-3 with TRBJ2-7, with TRBD2 matching 8 bases. V lost 4 bases to trimming and J lost 6 bases; unmatched junction nucleotides: 11. This CDR3 spans 15 amino acids. Germline assignment: CDR1 SGHTA and CDR2 FQGTGA. The CDR3 sequence is CASSSLAGPLSEQYF. The CDR3 DNA is TGTGCCAGCAGCTCCTTAGCGGGACCTCTCTCCGAGCAGTACTTC.

The V gene is TRBV27, the J gene TRBJ2-1; D perhaps matches TRBD2 (6 bases). Trimming pared 5 bases from V and 4 bases from J, leaving 15 bases between. CDR3 length: 15 residues. The germline CDR1 and CDR2 sequences are MNHEY and SMNVEV (reference sequence). The CDR3 reads CASSLQGLLYNEQFF. In DNA form, the CDR3 reads TGTGCCAGCAGTCTTCAGGGACTGCTATACAATGAGCAGTTCTTC.

The chain carries TRBV7-9 and TRBJ2-3; 7 nucleotides line up with TRBD2. This CDR3 is 14 amino acids long. The V gene end was trimmed by 8 bases and the J gene end by 2 bases; junction bases not matched to a gene: 7. CDR1 is SEHNR, CDR2 FQNEAQ, per germline (reference sequence). In nucleotides, the CDR3 is TGTGCCAGCCTTATAGCGGGCACCACAGATACGCAGTATTTT. It yields the protein CASLIAGTTDTQYF.

The V gene is TRBV4-1, the J gene TRBJ2-7; 8 bases are a match to TRBD1. Trimming took 3 bases from V and 3 from J; bases not matched to a gene: 4. The CDR3 spans 14 residues. Germline V gives CDR1 MGHRA, CDR2 YSYEKL. DNA of the CDR3: TGCGCCAGCAGCCAGCGAGACAGGGGCTACGAGCAGTACTTC. Its translation is CASSQRDRGYEQYF.

V usage is TRBV19 and J usage is TRBJ2-3, with 7 bases that match TRBD1. The length of the CDR3 is 16 residues. Losses at the gene ends were 4 bases for V and 2 bases for J; bases not matched to a gene: 9. CDR1 and CDR2 (germline): LNHDA, SQIVND (reference sequence). In nucleotides, the CDR3 is TGTGCCAGTAGTAGAAGGACAGGACTTATCACAGATACGCAGTATTTT. Residues: CASSRRTGLITDTQYF.

This chain uses TRBV15 with TRBJ2-2, with 9 bases identical to TRBD2. There are 17 residues in the CDR3. V lost 0 bases and J lost 5; bases outside the gene matches: 7. Per the germline V gene, CDR1 is LNHNV and CDR2 is YYDKDF (reference sequence). The CDR3 spells CATSRDPLAGVTGELFF. The CDR3 DNA reads as TGTGCCACCAGCAGAGATCCCTTAGCGGGAGTGACCGGGGAGCTGTTTTTT.

CDR3 DNA sequence: TGCAGCGTTGCTTGGTCGGGGTTAGAAGCTTTCTTT. Residues: CSVAWSGLEAFF. J is TRBJ1-1 and V is TRBV29-1; D not certain. Germline-derived CDR1 and CDR2 are SQVTM and ANQGSEA. The CDR3 runs to 12 residues. The V end was cut by 4 bases, the J end by 8 bases, with 14 bases between.